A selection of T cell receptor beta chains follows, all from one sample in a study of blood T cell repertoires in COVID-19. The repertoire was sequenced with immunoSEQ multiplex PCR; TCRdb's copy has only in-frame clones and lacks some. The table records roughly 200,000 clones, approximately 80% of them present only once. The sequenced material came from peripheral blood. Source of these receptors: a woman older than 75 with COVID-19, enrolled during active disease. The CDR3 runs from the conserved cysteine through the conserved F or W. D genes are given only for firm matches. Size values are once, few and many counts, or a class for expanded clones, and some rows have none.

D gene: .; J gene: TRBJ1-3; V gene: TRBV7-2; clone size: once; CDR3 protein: CATRTVSGNTIYF; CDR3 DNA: TGTGCCACCCGGACAGTCTCTGGAAACACCATATATTTT
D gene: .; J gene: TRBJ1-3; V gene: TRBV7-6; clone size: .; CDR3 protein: CASSRTRDNAFSGNTIYF; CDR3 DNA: TGTGCCAGCAGCCGAACCCGGGACAACGCTTTCTCTGGAAACACCATATATTTT
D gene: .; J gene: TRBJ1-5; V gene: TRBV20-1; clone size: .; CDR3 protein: CSASQGGYSNQPQHF; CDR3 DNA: TGCAGTGCTAGTCAAGGAGGATATAGCAATCAGCCCCAGCATTTT
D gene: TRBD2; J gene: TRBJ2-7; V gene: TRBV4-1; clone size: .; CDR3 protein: CASSRSRDSGVHEQYF; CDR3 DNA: TGCGCCAGCAGCCGGTCTCGTGATAGCGGGGTCCACGAGCAGTACTTC
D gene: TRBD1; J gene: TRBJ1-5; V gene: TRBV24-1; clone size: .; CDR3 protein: CATWTGLGNQPQHF; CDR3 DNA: TGTGCCACTTGGACAGGGCTAGGCAATCAGCCCCAGCATTTT
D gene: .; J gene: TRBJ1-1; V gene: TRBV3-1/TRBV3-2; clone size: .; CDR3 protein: CASSRQGAAFF; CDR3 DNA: TGTGCCAGCAGCCGGCAGGGCGCCGCTTTCTTT
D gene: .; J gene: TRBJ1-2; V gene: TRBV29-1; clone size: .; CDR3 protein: CSVWGRTANYGYTF; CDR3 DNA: TGCAGCGTATGGGGAAGGACAGCTAACTATGGCTACACCTTC
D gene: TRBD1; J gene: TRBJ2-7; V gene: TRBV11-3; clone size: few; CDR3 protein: CASSPTGSEQYF; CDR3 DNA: TGTGCCAGCAGCCCGACAGGGAGCGAGCAGTACTTC
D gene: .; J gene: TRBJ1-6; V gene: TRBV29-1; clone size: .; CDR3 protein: CSVAQGNNSPLHF; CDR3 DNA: TGCAGCGTTGCGCAGGGGAATAATTCACCCCTCCACTTT
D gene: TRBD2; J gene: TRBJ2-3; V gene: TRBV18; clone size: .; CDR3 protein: CASSSQGGSGTDTQYF; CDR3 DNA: TGTGCCAGCTCATCCCAAGGCGGGAGCGGAACAGATACGCAGTATTTT
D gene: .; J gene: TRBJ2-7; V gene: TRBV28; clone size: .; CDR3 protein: CATLTQGYEQYF; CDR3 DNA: TGTGCGACCTTAACGCAGGGCTACGAGCAGTACTTC
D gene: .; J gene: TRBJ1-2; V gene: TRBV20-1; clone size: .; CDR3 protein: CSARGRAGYTF; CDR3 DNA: TGCAGTGCTAGGGGCAGGGCGGGCTACACCTTC
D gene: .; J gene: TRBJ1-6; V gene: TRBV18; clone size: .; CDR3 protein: CASSPGSSSYNSPLHF; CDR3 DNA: TGTGCCAGCTCACCAGGGAGCAGCTCCTATAATTCACCCCTCCACTTT
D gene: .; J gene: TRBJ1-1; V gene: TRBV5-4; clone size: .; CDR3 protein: CASSLGGVLGSDTEAFF; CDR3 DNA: TGTGCCAGCAGCTTGGGGGGGGTGTTAGGGTCTGACACTGAAGCTTTCTTT
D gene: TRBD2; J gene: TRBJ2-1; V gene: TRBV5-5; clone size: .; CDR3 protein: CATSLTGTTPREQFF; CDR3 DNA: TGTGCCACCTCCCTGACCGGGACTACCCCCAGGGAGCAGTTCTTC
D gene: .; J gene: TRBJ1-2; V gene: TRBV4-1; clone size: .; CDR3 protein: CASSPISRGDYGYTF; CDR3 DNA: TGCGCCAGCAGCCCCATTTCTCGGGGAGACTATGGCTACACCTTC
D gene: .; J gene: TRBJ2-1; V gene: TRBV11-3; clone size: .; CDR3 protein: CASSLANVHNEQFF; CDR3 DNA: TGTGCCAGCAGCTTAGCTAACGTCCACAATGAGCAGTTCTTC
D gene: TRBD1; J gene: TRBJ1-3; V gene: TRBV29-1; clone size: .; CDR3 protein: CSVTGDDGNTIYF; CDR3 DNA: TGCAGCGTGACAGGGGACGACGGAAACACCATATATTTT
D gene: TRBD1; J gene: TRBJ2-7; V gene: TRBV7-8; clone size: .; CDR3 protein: CASSLTDRDGYEQYF; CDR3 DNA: TGTGCCAGCAGCTTAACGGACAGGGATGGCTACGAGCAGTACTTC
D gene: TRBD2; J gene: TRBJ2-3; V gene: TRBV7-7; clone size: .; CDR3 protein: CASSPGLEVDTQYF; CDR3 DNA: TGTGCTAGCAGCCCGGGACTAGAAGTGGATACGCAGTATTTT
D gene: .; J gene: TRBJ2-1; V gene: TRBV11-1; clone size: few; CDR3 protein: CASSDAGNEQFF; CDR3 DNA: TGTGCCAGCAGCGACGCGGGGAATGAGCAGTTCTTC
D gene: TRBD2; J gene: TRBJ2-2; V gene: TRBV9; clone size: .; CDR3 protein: CASSQTPSGMSLVGELFF; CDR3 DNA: TGTGCCAGCAGCCAAACTCCTAGCGGGATGAGTCTGGTGGGGGAGCTGTTTTTT
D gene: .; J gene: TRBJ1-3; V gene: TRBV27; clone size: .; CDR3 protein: CASGHRASSGNTIYF; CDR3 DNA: TGTGCCAGCGGACACAGGGCGAGCTCTGGAAACACCATATATTTT
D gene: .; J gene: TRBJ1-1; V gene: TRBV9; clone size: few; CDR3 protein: CASSVGGDRIAEAFF; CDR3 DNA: TGTGCCAGCAGCGTAGGGGGTGACAGAATCGCTGAAGCTTTCTTT
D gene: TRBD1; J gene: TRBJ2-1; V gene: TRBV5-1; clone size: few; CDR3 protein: CASSFGTGGNEQFF; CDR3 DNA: TGCGCCAGCAGCTTTGGGACAGGGGGCAATGAGCAGTTCTTC
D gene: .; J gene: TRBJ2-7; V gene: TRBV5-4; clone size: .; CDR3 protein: CASSSPGSRSHEQYF; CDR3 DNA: TGTGCCAGCAGCTCCCCGGGGTCCCGGTCCCACGAGCAGTACTTC
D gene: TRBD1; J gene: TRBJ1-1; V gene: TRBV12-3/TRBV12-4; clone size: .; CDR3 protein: CASSPGQGAAFF; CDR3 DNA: TGTGCCAGCAGCCCTGGACAGGGCGCGGCTTTCTTT
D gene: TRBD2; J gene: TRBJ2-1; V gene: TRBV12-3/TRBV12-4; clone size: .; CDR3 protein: CASRTSGGYEQFF; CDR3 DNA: TGTGCCAGCAGGACTAGCGGGGGCTATGAGCAGTTCTTC
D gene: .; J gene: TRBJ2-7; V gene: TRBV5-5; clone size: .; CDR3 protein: CASSLEMWQAYEQYF; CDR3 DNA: TGTGCCAGCAGCTTGGAGATGTGGCAGGCCTACGAGCAGTACTTC
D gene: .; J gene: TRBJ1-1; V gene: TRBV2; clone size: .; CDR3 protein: CASRGHATRAFF; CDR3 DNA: TGTGCCAGCAGGGGACACGCTACTCGAGCTTTCTTT
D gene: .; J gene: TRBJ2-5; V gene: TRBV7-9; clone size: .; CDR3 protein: CASSLINSQETQYF; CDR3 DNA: TGTGCCAGCAGCTTAATAAACTCCCAAGAGACCCAGTACTTC
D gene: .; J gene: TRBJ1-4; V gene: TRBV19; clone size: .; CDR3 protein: CASHDRQGEKLFF; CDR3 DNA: TGTGCCAGTCACGACAGGCAGGGCGAAAAACTGTTTTTT
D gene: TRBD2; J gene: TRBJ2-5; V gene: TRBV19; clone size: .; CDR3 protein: CASSGFGGRETQYF; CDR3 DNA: TGTGCCAGTTCGGGCTTCGGCGGGAGAGAGACCCAGTACTTC
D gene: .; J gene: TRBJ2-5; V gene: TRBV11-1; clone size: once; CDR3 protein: CASHFDLGDTSYF; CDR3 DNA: TGTGCCAGCCACTTTGATTTGGGCGACACTTCGTACTTC
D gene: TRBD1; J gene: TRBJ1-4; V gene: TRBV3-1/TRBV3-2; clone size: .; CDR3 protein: CASSRGTGRNEKLFF; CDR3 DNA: TGTGCCAGCAGCCGCGGGACAGGGAGAAATGAAAAACTGTTTTTT
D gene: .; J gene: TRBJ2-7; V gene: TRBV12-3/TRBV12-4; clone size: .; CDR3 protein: CASSLATDYEQYF; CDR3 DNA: TGTGCCAGCAGTTTAGCGACAGACTACGAGCAGTACTTC
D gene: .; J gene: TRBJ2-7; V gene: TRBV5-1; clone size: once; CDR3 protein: CASSLVGRDNEQYF; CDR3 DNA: TGCGCCAGCAGCTTGGTAGGCAGGGACAACGAGCAGTACTTC
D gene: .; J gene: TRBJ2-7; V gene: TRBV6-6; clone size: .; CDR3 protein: CASSYGWEEGEQYF; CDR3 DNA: TGTGCCAGCAGTTACGGGTGGGAGGAGGGCGAGCAGTACTTC
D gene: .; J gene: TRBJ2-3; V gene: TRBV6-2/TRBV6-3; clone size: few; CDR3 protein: CASSYPMDFSSADTQYF; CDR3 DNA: TGTGCCAGCAGTTACCCAATGGACTTCTCCTCGGCAGATACGCAGTATTTT
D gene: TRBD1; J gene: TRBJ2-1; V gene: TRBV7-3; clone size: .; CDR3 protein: CASSAPGQGPFSSYNEQFF; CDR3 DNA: TGTGCCAGCAGCGCTCCGGGACAGGGTCCATTTAGCTCCTACAATGAGCAGTTCTTC
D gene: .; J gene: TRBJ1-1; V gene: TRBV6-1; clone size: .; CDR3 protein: CASSYIGQNTEAFF; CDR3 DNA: TGTGCCAGCAGTTATATCGGACAGAACACTGAAGCTTTCTTT
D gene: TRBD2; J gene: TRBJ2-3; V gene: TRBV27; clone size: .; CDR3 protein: CASSFRGGVDTQYF; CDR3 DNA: TGTGCCAGCAGTTTCCGGGGGGGCGTTGATACGCAGTATTTT
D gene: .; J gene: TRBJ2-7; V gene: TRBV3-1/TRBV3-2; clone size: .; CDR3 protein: CASSQIGGQIYEQYF; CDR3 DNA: TGTGCCAGCAGCCAAATAGGAGGACAGATATACGAGCAGTACTTC
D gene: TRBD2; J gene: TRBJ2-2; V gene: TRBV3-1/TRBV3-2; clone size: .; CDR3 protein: CASNRRGENTGELFF; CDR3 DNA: TGTGCCAGCAATCGGCGGGGGGAGAACACCGGGGAGCTGTTTTTT
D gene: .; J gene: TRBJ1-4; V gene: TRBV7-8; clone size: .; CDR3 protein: CASSFGGREKLFF; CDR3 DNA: TGTGCCAGCAGCTTCGGCGGTAGGGAAAAACTGTTTTTT
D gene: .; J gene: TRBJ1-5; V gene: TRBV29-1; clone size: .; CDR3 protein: CSATVGGSNQPQHF; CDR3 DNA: TGCAGCGCTACTGTAGGGGGTAGCAATCAGCCCCAGCATTTT
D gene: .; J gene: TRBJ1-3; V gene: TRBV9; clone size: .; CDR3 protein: CASSVAGPTSGNTIYF; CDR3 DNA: TGTGCCAGCAGCGTAGCGGGTCCTACCTCTGGAAACACCATATATTTT
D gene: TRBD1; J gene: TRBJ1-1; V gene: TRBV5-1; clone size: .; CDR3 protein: CASSLSGTGVTEAFF; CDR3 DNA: TGCGCCAGCAGCCTCTCTGGGACAGGGGTTACTGAAGCTTTCTTT
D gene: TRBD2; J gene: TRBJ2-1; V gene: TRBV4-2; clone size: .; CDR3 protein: CASSHSWGLAGNTPYRNEQFF; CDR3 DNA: TGTGCCAGCAGCCATTCATGGGGACTAGCGGGGAATACCCCCTATCGCAATGAGCAGTTCTTC
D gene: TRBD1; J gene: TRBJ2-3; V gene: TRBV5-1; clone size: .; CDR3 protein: CASSLERQGAADTQYF; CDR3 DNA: TGCGCCAGCAGCTTGGAGAGACAGGGGGCGGCGGATACGCAGTATTTT
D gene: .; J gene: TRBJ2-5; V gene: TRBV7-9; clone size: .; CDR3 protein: CAAAAGETQYF; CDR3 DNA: TGTGCCGCGGCGGCTGGAGAGACCCAGTACTTC
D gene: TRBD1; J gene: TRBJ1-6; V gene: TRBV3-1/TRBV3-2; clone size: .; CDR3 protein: CASSQLQGGDSPLHF; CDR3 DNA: TGTGCCAGCAGCCAGCTTCAGGGGGGAGATTCACCCCTCCACTTT
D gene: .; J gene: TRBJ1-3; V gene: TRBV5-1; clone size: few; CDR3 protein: CASSGQSYSGNTIYF; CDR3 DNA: TGCGCCAGCAGCGGACAGTCCTACTCTGGAAACACCATATATTTT
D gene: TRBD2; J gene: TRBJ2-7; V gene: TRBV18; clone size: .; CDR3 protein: CASSPFRLAGPYEQYF; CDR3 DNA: TGTGCCAGCTCACCATTCCGACTAGCGGGACCTTACGAGCAGTACTTC
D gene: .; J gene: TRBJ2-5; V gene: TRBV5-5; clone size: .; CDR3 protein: CASSLAGFAETQYF; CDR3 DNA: TGTGCCAGCAGCCTGGCAGGGTTCGCGGAGACCCAGTACTTC
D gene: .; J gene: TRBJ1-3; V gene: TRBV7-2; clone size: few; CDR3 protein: CASSLAAGIGFRNTIYF; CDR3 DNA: TGTGCCAGCAGCTTAGCGGCAGGGATAGGATTTAGAAACACCATATATTTT
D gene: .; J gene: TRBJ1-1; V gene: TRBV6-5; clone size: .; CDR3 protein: CASSYGQWMNTEAFF; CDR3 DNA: TGTGCCAGCAGTTACGGGCAGTGGATGAACACTGAAGCTTTCTTT
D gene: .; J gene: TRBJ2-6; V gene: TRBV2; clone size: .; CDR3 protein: CASSTPGANVLTF; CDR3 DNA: TGTGCCAGCAGTACTCCTGGGGCCAACGTCCTGACTTTC
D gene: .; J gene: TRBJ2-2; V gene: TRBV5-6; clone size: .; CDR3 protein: CASSQGPGTGELFF; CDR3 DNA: TGTGCCAGCAGCCAAGGCCCGGGGACCGGGGAGCTGTTTTTT
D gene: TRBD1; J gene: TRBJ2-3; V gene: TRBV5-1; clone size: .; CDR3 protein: CASSGGQGVTDTQYF; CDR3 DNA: TGCGCCAGCAGCGGGGGACAGGGTGTCACAGATACGCAGTATTTT